The T cell receptor (beta chain) under discussion was sequenced for a study of blood T cell repertoires in COVID-19. About the research overall: Samples came from the United States, Italy and Spain, spanning acute and convalescent COVID-19.

V was pared by 1 base and J by 1 base, with 10 bases between. Germline lookup yields CDR1 LGHDT and CDR2 YNNKEL (reference sequence). This CDR3 has 15 residues. Method: immunoSEQ multiplex PCR; TCRdb's copy keeps in-frame clones and lacks some. The sample holds about 47,000 clones, roughly nine tenths seen once. The specimen sequenced was peripheral blood. The chain combines TRBV3-1 (or the pseudogene TRBV3-2) with TRBJ1-2; D is unresolved. This clonotype was sampled from a man aged 65-85 years with active COVID-19. DNA of the CDR3: TGTGCCAGCAGCCAAGCCTCTGGGAGTAACTATGGCTACACCTTC. It translates to CASSQASGSNYGYTF.